The next 2 T cell receptor beta chains were all read from a single sample in a study of blood T cell repertoires in COVID-19. The repertoire was sequenced with immunoSEQ multiplex PCR; TCRdb's copy has only in-frame clones and lacks some. This table has fewer than 250,000 clones, 65% to 85% appearing once. The sequencing sample was made of PBMCs or T cells enriched from blood (not recorded which). Source of these receptors: a woman aged 25 to 39 who had recovered from COVID-19.

The J gene is TRBJ2-3, the V gene TRBV27; unclear D gene. V was trimmed by 5 bases and J by 3 bases, leaving 12 bases between them. CDR1 is MNHEY, CDR2 SMNVEV, per germline (reference sequence). This CDR3 comprises 14 residues. The CDR3: CASSPGEETDTQYF. CDR3 nucleotides: TGTGCCAGCAGTCCCGGCGAGGAAACAGATACGCAGTATTTT.

This chain joins TRBV18 and TRBJ1-2; no clear D. The CDR3 runs to 14 residues. CDR1 is KGHSH, CDR2 LQKENI, per germline. The V and J ends lost 5 bases and 3 bases respectively, with 13 bases between them. The CDR3 spells CASSERTGDYGYTF. In DNA form, the CDR3 reads TGTGCCAGCTCAGAGAGGACTGGGGACTATGGCTACACCTTC.